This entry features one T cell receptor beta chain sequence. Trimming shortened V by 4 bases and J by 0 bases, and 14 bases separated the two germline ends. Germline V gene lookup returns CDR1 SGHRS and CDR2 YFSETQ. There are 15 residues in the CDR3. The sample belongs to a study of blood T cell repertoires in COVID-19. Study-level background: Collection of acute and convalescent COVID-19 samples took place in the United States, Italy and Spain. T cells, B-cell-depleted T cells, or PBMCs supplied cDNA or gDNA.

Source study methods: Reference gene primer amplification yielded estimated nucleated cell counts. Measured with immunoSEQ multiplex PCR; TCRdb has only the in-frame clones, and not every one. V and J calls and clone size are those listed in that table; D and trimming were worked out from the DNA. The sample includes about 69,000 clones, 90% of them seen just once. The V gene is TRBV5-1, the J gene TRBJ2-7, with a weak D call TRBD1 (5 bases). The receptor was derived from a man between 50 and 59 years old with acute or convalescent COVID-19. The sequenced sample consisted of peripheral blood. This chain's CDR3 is CASSQTGKVSYEQYF. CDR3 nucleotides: TGCGCCAGCAGCCAAACAGGAAAAGTCTCCTACGAGCAGTACTTC.